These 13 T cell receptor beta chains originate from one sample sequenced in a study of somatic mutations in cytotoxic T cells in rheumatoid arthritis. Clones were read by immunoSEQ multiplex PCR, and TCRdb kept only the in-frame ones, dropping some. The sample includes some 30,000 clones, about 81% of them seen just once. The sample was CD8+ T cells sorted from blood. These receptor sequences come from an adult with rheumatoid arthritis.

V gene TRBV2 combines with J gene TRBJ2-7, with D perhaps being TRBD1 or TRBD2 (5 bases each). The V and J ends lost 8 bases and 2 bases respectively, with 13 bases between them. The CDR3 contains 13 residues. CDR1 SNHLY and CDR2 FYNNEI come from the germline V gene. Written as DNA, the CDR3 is TGTGCCAGCGGGGCACGGGATCCCTACGAGCAGTACTTC. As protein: CASGARDPYEQYF.

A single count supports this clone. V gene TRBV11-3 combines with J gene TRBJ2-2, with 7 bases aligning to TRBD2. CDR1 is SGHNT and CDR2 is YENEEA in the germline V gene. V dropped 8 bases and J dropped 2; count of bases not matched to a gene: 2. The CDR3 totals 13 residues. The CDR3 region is CASGLGNTGELFF. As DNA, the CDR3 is TGTGCCAGCGGACTAGGCAACACCGGGGAGCTGTTTTTT.

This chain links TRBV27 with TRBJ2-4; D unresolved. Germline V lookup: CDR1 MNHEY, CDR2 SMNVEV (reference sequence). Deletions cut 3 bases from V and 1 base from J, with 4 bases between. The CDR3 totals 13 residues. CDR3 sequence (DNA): TGTGCCAGCAGTTTCGGGGCCAAAAACATTCAGTACTTC. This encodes CASSFGAKNIQYF.

The CDR3: CASSAGQGLYEQYF. CDR3 nucleotide sequence: TGTGCCAGCAGCGCGGGACAGGGTCTCTACGAGCAGTACTTC. The rearrangement links TRBV5-4 to TRBJ2-7, with 9 bases that match TRBD1. The CDR3 covers 14 residues. Germline lookup yields CDR1 SGHNT and CDR2 YYREEE (reference sequence). Trimming removed 4 bases from V and 3 bases from J; junction bases left unmatched: 5.

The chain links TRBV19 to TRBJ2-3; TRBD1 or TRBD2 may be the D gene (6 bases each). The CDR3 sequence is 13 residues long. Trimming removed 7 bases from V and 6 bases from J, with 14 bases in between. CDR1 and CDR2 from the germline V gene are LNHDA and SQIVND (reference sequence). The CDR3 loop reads CASKEGGKDTQYF. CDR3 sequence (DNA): TGTGCCAGTAAAGAGGGGGGAAAGGATACGCAGTATTTT.

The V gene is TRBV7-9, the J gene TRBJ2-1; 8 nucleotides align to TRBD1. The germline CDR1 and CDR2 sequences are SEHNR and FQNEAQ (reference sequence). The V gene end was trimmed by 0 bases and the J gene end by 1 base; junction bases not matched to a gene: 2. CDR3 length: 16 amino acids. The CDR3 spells CASSLARTGSYNEQFF. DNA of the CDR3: TGTGCCAGCAGCTTAGCGCGGACAGGGTCCTACAATGAGCAGTTCTTC.

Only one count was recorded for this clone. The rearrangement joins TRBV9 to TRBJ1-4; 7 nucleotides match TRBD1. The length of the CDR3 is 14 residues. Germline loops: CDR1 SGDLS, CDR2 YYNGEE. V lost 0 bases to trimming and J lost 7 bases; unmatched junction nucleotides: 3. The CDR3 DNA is TGTGCCAGCAGCGTAGAAGGGACAGCTGAAAAACTGTTTTTT. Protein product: CASSVEGTAEKLFF.

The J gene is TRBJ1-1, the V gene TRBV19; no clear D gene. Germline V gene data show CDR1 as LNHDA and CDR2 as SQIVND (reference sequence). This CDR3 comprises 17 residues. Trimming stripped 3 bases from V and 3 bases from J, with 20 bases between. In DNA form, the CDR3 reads TGTGCCAGTAGTATTAGTTTTGGCACCAAGGTCGACACTGAAGCTTTCTTT. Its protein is CASSISFGTKVDTEAFF.

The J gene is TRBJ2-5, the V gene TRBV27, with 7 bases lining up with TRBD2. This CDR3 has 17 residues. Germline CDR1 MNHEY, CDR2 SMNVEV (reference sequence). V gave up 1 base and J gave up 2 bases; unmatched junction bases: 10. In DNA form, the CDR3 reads TGTGCCAGCAGTTTATTTGCCTTTGGGAGGGCTCAAGAGACCCAGTACTTC. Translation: CASSLFAFGRAQETQYF.

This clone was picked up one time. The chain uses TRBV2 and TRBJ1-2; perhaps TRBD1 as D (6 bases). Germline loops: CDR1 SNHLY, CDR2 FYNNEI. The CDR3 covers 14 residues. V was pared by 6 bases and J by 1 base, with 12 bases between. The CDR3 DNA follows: TGTGCCAGCAGGCCTGAGGGGGGTAACTATGGCTACACCTTC. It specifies CASRPEGGNYGYTF.

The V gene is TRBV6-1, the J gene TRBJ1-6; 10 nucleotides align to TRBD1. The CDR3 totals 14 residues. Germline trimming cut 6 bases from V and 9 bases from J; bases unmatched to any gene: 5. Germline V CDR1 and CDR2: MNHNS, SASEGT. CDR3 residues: CASSLDRGGSPLHF. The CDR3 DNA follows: TGTGCCAGCAGCCTGGACAGGGGGGGTTCACCCCTCCACTTT.

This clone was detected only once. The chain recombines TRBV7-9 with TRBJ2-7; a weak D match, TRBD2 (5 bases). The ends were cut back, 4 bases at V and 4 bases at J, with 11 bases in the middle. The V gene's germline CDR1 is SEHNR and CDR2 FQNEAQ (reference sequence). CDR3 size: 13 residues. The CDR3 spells CASSSSSGYEQYF. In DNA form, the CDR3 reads TGTGCCAGCAGCTCCAGTTCGGGGTACGAGCAGTACTTC.

The CDR3 sequence is CASSDARDSNEQFF. DNA for the CDR3: TGTGCCAGCAGTGACGCCCGGGACTCCAATGAGCAGTTCTTC. This chain uses TRBV6-4 with TRBJ2-1, with D tentatively TRBD2 (6 bases). The CDR3 has 14 amino acids. Germline V lookup: CDR1 MRHNA, CDR2 SNTAGT. V was shortened by 2 bases and J by 6 bases, with 11 bases between the two germline ends.